This is a list of T cell receptor beta chains from one sample in a study of a mutant IDH1 vaccine in newly diagnosed glioma. This table comes from immunoSEQ multiplex PCR, and its TCRdb copy is limited to in-frame clones, with some not included. The sample has tens of thousands of clones, roughly 85% seen once; the top ten hold less than 3%. The sequenced sample was PBMCs, obtained from a glioma patient treated with radiotherapy, temozolomide or both. The receptor set was obtained from a man aged 40-49 years with glioma. The CDR3 runs from the conserved cysteine through the conserved F or W. Each record gives: D gene, clone size, J gene, V gene, CDR3 protein, CDR3 DNA. D genes are given only for firm matches. Only some rows state a clone size, as once, few, many or a class for expanded clones.

d_gene: TRBD2
abundance: once
j_gene: TRBJ2-7
v_gene: TRBV10-1
CDR3aa: CASRNVAGVRVRYEQYF
CDR3nt: TGCGCCAGCAGAAACGTAGCGGGAGTGAGGGTGCGCTACGAGCAGTACTTC

d_gene: -
abundance: -
j_gene: TRBJ1-4
v_gene: TRBV28
CDR3aa: CASSLYRDTTNEKLFF
CDR3nt: TGTGCCAGCAGTTTATACAGGGACACAACTAATGAAAAACTGTTTTTT

d_gene: TRBD1
abundance: -
j_gene: TRBJ1-1
v_gene: TRBV13
CDR3aa: CASSPRTGSMNTEAFF
CDR3nt: TGTGCCAGCAGCCCCCGGACAGGGAGCATGAACACTGAAGCTTTCTTT

d_gene: TRBD1
abundance: -
j_gene: TRBJ2-5
v_gene: TRBV6-6
CDR3aa: CASRDRGDGSFQTQYF
CDR3nt: TGTGCCAGCAGGGACAGGGGAGATGGGAGTTTCCAGACCCAGTACTTC

d_gene: -
abundance: -
j_gene: TRBJ1-5
v_gene: TRBV7-2
CDR3aa: CASSPRGTIGNQPQHF
CDR3nt: TGTGCCAGCAGCCCCAGAGGGACAATAGGCAATCAGCCCCAGCATTTT

d_gene: -
abundance: few
j_gene: TRBJ1-2
v_gene: TRBV19
CDR3aa: CASSINSRGYTF
CDR3nt: TGTGCCAGTAGTATCAACAGCCGGGGCTACACCTTC

d_gene: TRBD2
abundance: -
j_gene: TRBJ2-7
v_gene: TRBV13
CDR3aa: CASSGGGLAVYEQYF
CDR3nt: TGTGCCAGCAGCGGGGGGGGACTAGCGGTCTACGAGCAGTACTTC

d_gene: -
abundance: -
j_gene: TRBJ1-4
v_gene: TRBV5-1
CDR3aa: CASSRQRATNEKLFF
CDR3nt: TGCGCCAGCAGCCGACAGAGAGCAACTAATGAAAAACTGTTTTTT

d_gene: -
abundance: -
j_gene: TRBJ2-1
v_gene: TRBV6-5
CDR3aa: CASSYSYSLGLDEQFF
CDR3nt: TGTGCCAGCAGTTACTCTTACAGTCTAGGTCTGGATGAGCAGTTCTTC

d_gene: TRBD2
abundance: -
j_gene: TRBJ2-1
v_gene: TRBV29-1
CDR3aa: CSVEGTSGRNNEQFF
CDR3nt: TGCAGCGTTGAAGGGACTAGCGGGAGAAACAATGAGCAGTTCTTC

d_gene: -
abundance: -
j_gene: TRBJ2-7
v_gene: TRBV5-1
CDR3aa: CASSLGRTTGEQYF
CDR3nt: TGCGCCAGCAGCTTGGGTAGGACTACGGGCGAGCAGTACTTC

d_gene: -
abundance: -
j_gene: TRBJ1-1
v_gene: TRBV6-6
CDR3aa: CASSYGQMNTEAFF
CDR3nt: TGTGCCAGCAGTTATGGTCAAATGAACACTGAAGCTTTCTTT

d_gene: -
abundance: -
j_gene: TRBJ1-1
v_gene: TRBV10-1
CDR3aa: CASSGSLHGNTEAFF
CDR3nt: TGCGCCAGCAGTGGATCGCTTCATGGGAACACTGAAGCTTTCTTT

d_gene: -
abundance: -
j_gene: TRBJ1-2
v_gene: TRBV6-5
CDR3aa: CASSYSYLTANYGYTF
CDR3nt: TGTGCCAGCAGTTACTCCTACTTGACAGCTAACTATGGCTACACCTTC

d_gene: TRBD2
abundance: -
j_gene: TRBJ2-1
v_gene: TRBV18
CDR3aa: CASSPPTGGPGNEQFF
CDR3nt: TGTGCCAGCTCACCGCCGACGGGAGGCCCCGGCAATGAGCAGTTCTTC

d_gene: TRBD1
abundance: -
j_gene: TRBJ2-7
v_gene: TRBV19
CDR3aa: CASMGQSYEQYF
CDR3nt: TGTGCCAGTATGGGACAGTCCTACGAGCAGTACTTC

d_gene: TRBD1
abundance: -
j_gene: TRBJ1-2
v_gene: TRBV7-9
CDR3aa: CASSLETGGYGYTF
CDR3nt: TGTGCCAGCAGCTTAGAGACAGGGGGGTATGGCTACACCTTC

d_gene: TRBD1
abundance: -
j_gene: TRBJ1-5
v_gene: TRBV5-4
CDR3aa: CASSPGGGQGVIQPQHF
CDR3nt: TGTGCCAGCAGTCCGGGAGGGGGACAGGGGGTGATTCAGCCCCAGCATTTT

d_gene: -
abundance: -
j_gene: TRBJ2-7
v_gene: TRBV4-1
CDR3aa: CASSQGTLWDEQYF
CDR3nt: TGCGCCAGCAGCCAAGGAACCCTCTGGGACGAGCAGTACTTC

d_gene: -
abundance: -
j_gene: TRBJ2-2
v_gene: TRBV5-1
CDR3aa: CASSLEGFGAFDGELFF
CDR3nt: TGCGCCAGCAGCTTGGAAGGTTTTGGGGCGTTCGACGGGGAGCTGTTTTTT

d_gene: TRBD1
abundance: -
j_gene: TRBJ2-7
v_gene: TRBV7-3
CDR3aa: CASSLTSGQGYEQYF
CDR3nt: TGTGCCAGCAGCTTAACGTCAGGACAGGGATACGAGCAGTACTTC

d_gene: -
abundance: -
j_gene: TRBJ2-2
v_gene: TRBV9
CDR3aa: CASSVVSGVSGSGELFF
CDR3nt: TGTGCCAGCAGCGTAGTATCTGGGGTATCAGGGTCCGGGGAGCTGTTTTTT

d_gene: -
abundance: -
j_gene: TRBJ2-2
v_gene: TRBV5-1
CDR3aa: CASSLDSMTNTGELFF
CDR3nt: TGCGCCAGCAGCTTGGACAGCATGACGAACACCGGGGAGCTGTTTTTT

d_gene: -
abundance: -
j_gene: TRBJ2-3
v_gene: TRBV5-4
CDR3aa: CASSAAPGEPDTQYF
CDR3nt: TGTGCCAGCAGCGCAGCACCAGGGGAACCAGATACGCAGTATTTT

d_gene: TRBD1
abundance: -
j_gene: TRBJ2-2
v_gene: TRBV19
CDR3aa: CASSITGGPGELFF
CDR3nt: TGTGCCAGTAGTATTACAGGGGGCCCCGGGGAGCTGTTTTTT

d_gene: TRBD1
abundance: -
j_gene: TRBJ2-3
v_gene: TRBV6-5
CDR3aa: CALRGRGQDTQYF
CDR3nt: TGTGCCCTCCGCGGCAGGGGGCAAGATACGCAGTATTTT

d_gene: TRBD1
abundance: -
j_gene: TRBJ2-1
v_gene: TRBV27
CDR3aa: CASSGRQGGEQFF
CDR3nt: TGTGCCAGCAGTGGAAGACAGGGGGGTGAGCAGTTCTTC

d_gene: -
abundance: -
j_gene: TRBJ2-1
v_gene: TRBV2
CDR3aa: CASKPSVSNEQFF
CDR3nt: TGTGCCAGCAAGCCTAGCGTTAGCAATGAGCAGTTCTTC

d_gene: -
abundance: -
j_gene: TRBJ2-1
v_gene: TRBV4-2
CDR3aa: CASSQPELGLADYNEQFF
CDR3nt: TGTGCCAGCAGCCAACCAGAACTAGGGCTAGCCGACTACAATGAGCAGTTCTTC

d_gene: -
abundance: -
j_gene: TRBJ2-7
v_gene: TRBV9
CDR3aa: CASSVGTPYEQYF
CDR3nt: TGTGCCAGCAGCGTCGGAACTCCCTACGAGCAGTACTTC

d_gene: -
abundance: -
j_gene: TRBJ1-1
v_gene: TRBV5-1
CDR3aa: CASSFWGQLDTEAFF
CDR3nt: TGCGCCAGCAGCTTTTGGGGGCAGTTGGACACTGAAGCTTTCTTT

d_gene: TRBD2
abundance: once
j_gene: TRBJ2-7
v_gene: TRBV4-3
CDR3aa: CASSQEGVAGKHEQYF
CDR3nt: TGCGCCAGCAGCCAAGAAGGGGTAGCGGGCAAACACGAGCAGTACTTC

d_gene: -
abundance: -
j_gene: TRBJ2-6
v_gene: TRBV7-2
CDR3aa: CASSLGAGYSGANVLTF
CDR3nt: TGTGCCAGCAGCTTAGGCGCGGGTTACTCTGGGGCCAACGTCCTGACTTTC

d_gene: TRBD1
abundance: once
j_gene: TRBJ2-2
v_gene: TRBV7-3
CDR3aa: CASSFRDRGRGELFF
CDR3nt: TGTGCCAGCAGCTTTCGGGACAGGGGTAGAGGGGAGCTGTTTTTT

d_gene: -
abundance: -
j_gene: TRBJ2-1
v_gene: TRBV4-1
CDR3aa: CASSQASSYNEQFF
CDR3nt: TGCGCCAGCAGCCAAGCGAGCTCCTACAATGAGCAGTTCTTC

d_gene: TRBD2
abundance: -
j_gene: TRBJ2-3
v_gene: TRBV7-8
CDR3aa: CASSPTSGASTDTQYF
CDR3nt: TGTGCCAGCAGCCCTACTAGCGGAGCTAGCACAGATACGCAGTATTTT

d_gene: TRBD2
abundance: -
j_gene: TRBJ2-1
v_gene: TRBV18
CDR3aa: CASSRGTYNEQFF
CDR3nt: TGTGCCAGCTCGCGGGGGACCTACAATGAGCAGTTCTTC

d_gene: -
abundance: few
j_gene: TRBJ2-4
v_gene: TRBV19
CDR3aa: CASSIKGQAENIQYF
CDR3nt: TGTGCCAGTAGTATAAAAGGACAAGCGGAAAACATTCAGTACTTC

d_gene: TRBD2
abundance: -
j_gene: TRBJ2-3
v_gene: TRBV9
CDR3aa: CASSARLRGLGLARDTQYF
CDR3nt: TGTGCCAGCAGCGCTCGCCTCCGGGGATTGGGACTAGCGAGAGATACGCAGTATTTT

d_gene: -
abundance: -
j_gene: TRBJ2-5
v_gene: TRBV10-2
CDR3aa: CASSDSRSQETQYF
CDR3nt: TGCGCCAGCAGTGACTCGCGGAGCCAAGAGACCCAGTACTTC

d_gene: -
abundance: -
j_gene: TRBJ2-1
v_gene: TRBV19
CDR3aa: CASSIYAYNEQFF
CDR3nt: TGTGCCAGTAGTATATACGCTTACAATGAGCAGTTCTTC

d_gene: -
abundance: -
j_gene: TRBJ2-7
v_gene: TRBV6-1
CDR3aa: CASSPRVPPYEQYF
CDR3nt: TGTGCCAGCAGCCCCCGGGTCCCCCCCTACGAGCAGTACTTC

d_gene: TRBD1
abundance: -
j_gene: TRBJ1-4
v_gene: TRBV6-5
CDR3aa: CASRSGQGLNEKLFF
CDR3nt: TGTGCCAGCAGAAGCGGACAGGGACTAAATGAAAAACTGTTTTTT

d_gene: -
abundance: -
j_gene: TRBJ2-3
v_gene: TRBV9
CDR3aa: CASSVSRTDTQYF
CDR3nt: TGTGCCAGCAGCGTATCACGCACAGATACGCAGTATTTT

d_gene: TRBD2
abundance: once
j_gene: TRBJ2-7
v_gene: TRBV5-6
CDR3aa: CASSPPSGGSSGKRNEQYF
CDR3nt: TGTGCCAGCAGCCCCCCGTCTGGGGGTTCTAGCGGGAAGAGGAACGAGCAGTACTTC

d_gene: -
abundance: -
j_gene: TRBJ2-4
v_gene: TRBV6-1
CDR3aa: CASSEREQNIQYF
CDR3nt: TGTGCCAGCAGTGAACGAGAGCAAAACATTCAGTACTTC

d_gene: -
abundance: -
j_gene: TRBJ2-7
v_gene: TRBV5-1
CDR3aa: CASSLVGGIGEQYF
CDR3nt: TGCGCCAGCAGCTTGGTAGGGGGAATTGGCGAGCAGTACTTC

d_gene: TRBD1
abundance: -
j_gene: TRBJ1-2
v_gene: TRBV6-6
CDR3aa: CASSPSHGQGGYGYTF
CDR3nt: TGTGCCAGCAGTCCTTCACACGGACAGGGGGGCTATGGCTACACCTTC

d_gene: -
abundance: -
j_gene: TRBJ1-1
v_gene: TRBV7-9
CDR3aa: CASEEGNTEAFF
CDR3nt: TGTGCCAGTGAGGAGGGGAACACTGAAGCTTTCTTT

d_gene: -
abundance: -
j_gene: TRBJ2-7
v_gene: TRBV19
CDR3aa: CASSIQGVGEQYF
CDR3nt: TGTGCCAGTAGTATTCAGGGAGTGGGGGAGCAGTACTTC